This T cell receptor (beta chain) appears in the sequencing data of a study of CD8+ T cells in alopecia areata listed by TCRdb under 2018. Context from the whole study: The treated patients, all with moderate-to-severe alopecia areata, were enrolled in an open-label pilot trial of oral tofacitinib given at 5 to 10 mg twice daily. Patients stayed on tofacitinib for 6 to 18 months and then had 6 months of follow-up off drug so that delayed response and recurrence could be assessed. The study used high-throughput TCRbeta sequencing to examine T cell clonal expansion in alopecia areata, in both the C3H/HeJ mouse model and human patients. Human TCRbeta sequencing covered scalp tissue and sorted CD4+ and CD8+ peripheral blood T cells from patchy and totalis/universalis alopecia areata patients and healthy controls. Biopsies were taken from tofacitinib-treated patients at baseline and again at 4 and 24 weeks into treatment, and several of those patients also had a later scalp biopsy. Clonality in the scalp was compared among normal scalp (n=4), patchy alopecia areata scalp (n=8), and alopecia totalis/universalis scalp (n=8). RNA was obtained with the PAXgene miRNA kit for fixed scalp, the miRNeasy kit for PBMCs, and the RNeasy kit for mouse skin. TCRbeta CDR3 regions were amplified by immunoSEQ multiplex PCR with 35 Vbeta forward and 13 Jbeta reverse primers.

This clone was counted a single time. Its cognate antigen has yet to be identified. No qualities accompany the bases; no much larger clone lies one base away. The time point label for this specimen denotes: baseline before oral tofacitinib. From alopecia areata patients, peripheral blood was collected along with lesional scalp punch biopsies. PBMCs were separated by density centrifugation and stained for CD3, CD4 and CD8, after which CD4+ and CD8+ T cells were sorted on a FACSAria. CDR3 length: 13 amino acids, cysteine to phenylalanine. Kept here is only the CDR3 DNA, which spans 39 bases and is read in frame from base 1. For this chain, trimming is 7 bases at the V end and 4 bases at the J end, and the number of junction bases without a gene match is 1. Based on the germline V gene (reference sequence), the CDR1 and CDR2 sequences are SEHNR and FQNEAQ. Findings and caveats that apply to the study as a whole: Compared with mice, TCR sequences shared between patients were less clear, possibly partly because of HLA diversity across the patient population. Lesional scalp, especially in alopecia totalis/universalis, showed higher clonality and more expanded CD8+ clones than normal scalp, suggesting antigenic drive. Scalp TCR repertoire analysis is complicated because resident alphabeta T cells in normal human skin are also sequenced, whereas mouse skin is dominated by gammadelta T cells.

The library was obtained by the immunoSEQ multiplex PCR assay. RNA was extracted from all samples and reverse transcribed into cDNA, which served as template for TCR sequencing. SuperScript III was used to make first-strand cDNA, primed with a 2:1 mix of oligo-dT and random hexamers. Amplification bias was assessed with a synthetic immune receptor repertoire, and residual bias was removed computationally. Regarding the original processing steps: Raw reads were preprocessed to remove errors, and CDR3 was defined by IMGT conventions from the conserved cysteine to phenylalanine. Clonality was calculated as 1 minus Shannon entropy normalized by log2 of the number of productive unique TCRs. Whether scalp clones were CD4 or CD8 was inferred by matching scalp TCRbeta sequences against CD4 and CD8 repertoires sorted from blood. As stored in TCRdb, this immuneACCESS dataset retains in-frame rearrangements with V and J assigned. A fraction of the clones does not appear; measured against another copy, unresolved V genes explain less than half of the discrepancy, and the remainder lacks a known reason. Clone size and the V and J calls come from that table; the DNA yielded D and trimming. The table for this sample lists 140,000 to 150,000 clones; 75% to 90% of them were counted only once. Of the sample, approximately 16% is held by the ten largest clones.

The sequencing here drew on CD8+ T cells sorted from blood, taken at week 0. This sequence was found in a human donor with alopecia areata. The receptor chain draws on TRBV7-9 and TRBJ2-1; 10 junctional bases match TRBD2. The nucleotide sequence is TGTGCCAGCATAGCGGGGGGTTACAATGAGCAGTTCTTC. The translation is CASIAGGYNEQFF.